The source of this TCR beta chain is a study of blood T cell repertoires in COVID-19. CDR3 length equals 15 residues. Germline CDR1 SGHRS, CDR2 YFSETQ. The V gene end was trimmed by 1 base and the J gene end by 6 bases; junction bases not matched to a gene: 7. This clone was counted a single time. Libraries were prepared by immunoSEQ multiplex PCR; TCRdb keeps only in-frame clonotypes and omits some of them. The sample consists of roughly 91,000 clones, around 80% of them appearing once. Sequenced: peripheral blood. The chain uses TRBV5-1 and TRBJ2-1, with 7 bases fitting TRBD1. The sequence derives from a man between 65 and 85 years old with acute or convalescent COVID-19. This chain's CDR3 is CASSLTDREFNEQFF. The CDR3 DNA sequence: TGCGCCAGCAGCTTGACCGACAGGGAGTTCAATGAGCAGTTCTTC.